The next 12 T cell receptor beta chains were all read from a single sample in a study of CD8 T cells in ankylosing spondylitis. Findings and limits, study-wide: Made up of roughly 8 highly homologous variants, a TCR beta motif appeared characteristic of ankylosing spondylitis blood.

From the 5' RACE reads, TCRdb called clonotypes with MiXCR, one entry per CDR3 protein. The sample consists of roughly 450,000 distinct CDR3 sequences, approximately 26% of them appearing once. For these TCRs, the target antigens are not known. Sequenced material: blood, either unsorted or a sorted T cell fraction (not recorded which). Every receptor here comes from a male donor with ankylosing spondylitis.

V usage is TRBV30 and J usage is TRBJ1-5; possible D gene TRBD1, 5 bases. Trimming stripped 1 base from V and 4 bases from J, with 5 bases between. The CDR3 spans 12 residues. Germline V lookup: CDR1 GTSNPN, CDR2 SVGIG (reference sequence). CDR3 DNA: TGTGCCTGGAGTGGGGGGAATCAGCCCCAGCATTTT. This sequence encodes CAWSGGNQPQHF.

This clonotype was counted between two and nine times. V and J are TRBV20-1 and TRBJ2-3; D not certain. This CDR3 comprises 10 residues. Germline values: CDR1 DFQATT, CDR2 SNEGSKA (reference sequence). Trimming removed 5 bases from V and 3 bases from J, with 3 bases in between. Here the CDR3 DNA reads TGCAGTGCTGGTACAGATACGCAGTATTTT. Protein sequence: CSAGTDTQYF.

The V gene is TRBV7-9, the J gene TRBJ2-6, with D possibly being TRBD1 (6 bases). There are 15 residues in the CDR3. Per the germline V gene, CDR1 is SEHNR and CDR2 is FQNEAQ (reference sequence). The germline V and J ends were trimmed by 4 bases and 1 base, with 8 bases remaining between them. CDR3 in amino acids: CASSSGQSGANVLTF. Here the CDR3 DNA reads TGTGCCAGCAGCTCCGGACAGTCTGGGGCCAACGTCCTGACTTTC.

This clonotype was seen just once. This chain joins TRBV5-1 and TRBJ2-5, with D perhaps being TRBD1 or TRBD2 (5 bases each). V dropped 2 bases and J dropped 1 base, with 9 bases sitting between them. The V gene's germline CDR1 is SGHRS and CDR2 YFSETQ. This CDR3 spans 14 amino acids. The chain's CDR3 is CASSFNGAQETQYF. The CDR3 DNA reads TGCGCCAGCAGCTTTAACGGGGCCCAAGAGACCCAGTACTTC.

This sequence joins TRBV29-1 and TRBJ2-1; D could derive from TRBD1 or TRBD2 (6 bases each). Trimming cost V 7 bases and J 8 bases, with 21 bases left between them. CDR1 is SQVTM and CDR2 is ANQGSEA in the germline V gene. The CDR3 consists of 14 residues. The CDR3 sequence is CSGGQSGDFHEQFF. DNA of the CDR3: TGCAGCGGGGGGCAGTCGGGAGATTTCCATGAGCAGTTCTTC.

The table lists this clonotype with a few counts. The V gene is TRBV5-1, the J gene TRBJ1-1, with D unclear. Trimming removed 0 bases from V and 8 bases from J, with 11 bases in between. The germline V gene encodes CDR1 SGHRS and CDR2 YFSETQ. The length of the CDR3 is 13 residues. CDR3 sequence reads: CASSLDSTVEAFF. The CDR3 bases are TGCGCCAGCAGCTTGGACTCAACAGTGGAAGCTTTCTTT. The complete variable domain, with remaining parts taken from reference TRBV5-1 and TRBJ1-1, reads KAGVTQTPRYLIKTRGQQVTLSCSPISGHRSVSWYQQTPGQGLQFLFEYFSETQRNKGNFPGRFSGRQFSNSRSEMNVSTLELGDSALYLCASSLDSTVEAFFGQGTRLTVV.

This clonotype was recorded a few times. The chain couples TRBV11-3 to TRBJ2-2; D is tentatively TRBD1 or TRBD2 (5 bases each). The CDR3 runs to 15 residues. V shed 5 bases and J shed 6 bases, with 16 bases lying between them. Germline V gene sequence: CDR1 SGHNT, CDR2 YENEEA. Here the CDR3 reads CASSRRDLSSGELFF. The CDR3 region has the DNA TGTGCCAGCAGCAGACGGGACCTTTCGTCCGGGGAGCTGTTTTTT.

This sequence joins TRBV6-2 or TRBV6-3 and TRBJ1-2, with D maybe TRBD1 (6 bases). Germline V gene data show CDR1 as MNHEY and CDR2 as SVGEGT. This CDR3 has 15 residues. V lost 7 bases and J lost 0, with 15 bases in between. Here the CDR3 reads CASTYPGTTNYGYTF. CDR3 nucleotides: TGTGCCAGCACCTATCCGGGGACAACTAACTATGGCTACACCTTC.

This clonotype came up a few times. The rearrangement links TRBV3-1 to TRBJ2-1; 8 bases map to TRBD1. CDR1 is LGHDT and CDR2 is YNNKEL in the germline V gene (reference sequence). The CDR3 has 17 residues. With V trimmed by 3 bases and J by 0 bases, 7 bases remained unmatched. CDR3 residues: CASSQALTGGSYNEQFF. CDR3 in DNA: TGTGCCAGCAGCCAGGCGCTTACAGGGGGCTCCTACAATGAGCAGTTCTTC.

The rearrangement joins TRBV20-1 to TRBJ2-3; D remains unclear. The germline V and J ends were trimmed by 5 bases and 1 base, with 13 bases remaining between them. The germline V gene has CDR1 DFQATT and CDR2 SNEGSKA (reference sequence). This CDR3 is 14 amino acids long. The CDR3 DNA follows: TGCAGTGCTTCGGAGCTCACGCGCACAGATACGCAGTATTTT. Translating gives CSASELTRTDTQYF.

The chain joins TRBV27 to TRBJ1-1; tentative D call: TRBD1 (5 bases). Germline V gene sequence: CDR1 MNHEY, CDR2 SMNVEV (reference sequence). The CDR3 length is 15 residues. The V end lost 3 bases, the J end lost 4 bases, and 15 bases lay between the germline ends. CDR3 residues: CASSFRDPGSTEAFF. CDR3 DNA sequence: TGTGCCAGCAGTTTCCGGGATCCAGGGAGCACTGAAGCTTTCTTT.

J is TRBJ2-4 and V is TRBV25-1; 7 bases are a match to TRBD1. With 5 bases clipped from V and 4 bases from J, the junction kept 8 bases outside the gene matches. The germline V gene encodes CDR1 MGHDK and CDR2 SYGVNS. CDR3 length: 15 residues. CDR3 nucleotides: TGTGCCAGCAGTACAACAGGGGTCCGAAAAAACATTCAGTACTTC. Translated, it gives CASSTTGVRKNIQYF.